The clone carrying this T cell receptor beta chain has only one observation. This entry comes from a study of tumor-infiltrating lymphocytes in localized non-small cell lung cancer. The assay was immunoSEQ multiplex PCR, and TCRdb's table has in-frame clones only and misses some. This table has over 10,000 clones, roughly 74% appearing once. V lost 0 bases and J lost 1; bases outside the gene matches: 7. CDR3 size: 17 residues. CDR1 and CDR2 from the germline V gene are SGHRS and YFSETQ. Sequenced: uninvolved lung tissue not adjacent to the tumor. The TCR sequence derives from a human donor with non-small cell lung cancer. J is TRBJ2-1 and V is TRBV5-1; 7 bases are shared with TRBD2. The CDR3 here is CASSLDLIGGSYNEQFF. Written as DNA, the CDR3 is TGCGCCAGCAGCTTGGATCTGATCGGGGGGTCCTACAATGAGCAGTTCTTC.